A selection of T cell receptor beta chains follows, all from one sample in a study of post-analysis software for immune sequencing data. TCRdb reprocessed the PCR reads via MiXCR and lists one record per CDR3 protein. The table shows roughly 700,000 distinct CDR3 sequences, with approximately 30% occurring only once. Sequenced sample: blood. The receptors stem from a girl aged 10 to 17 with multiple sclerosis. Each CDR3 is given with its conserved first and last residue. The D gene is left open where the match is weak. Rows give clone size only sometimes, using once, few, many, or a class for an expanded clone.

v_gene: TRBV20-1; abundance: -; d_gene: -; j_gene: TRBJ2-7; CDR3nt: TGCAGTGCTAGATCAATGACGGGGTTAAGGCCCTACGAGCAGTACTTC; CDR3aa: CSARSMTGLRPYEQYF
v_gene: TRBV10-3; abundance: few; d_gene: -; j_gene: TRBJ2-5; CDR3nt: TGTGCCATCAGTGAGTCACCAAACAGACAAGAGACCCAGTACTTC; CDR3aa: CAISESPNRQETQYF
v_gene: TRBV7-9; abundance: few; d_gene: -; j_gene: TRBJ2-1; CDR3nt: TGTGCCAGCAGCTTAGAGGACTATTATAATGAGCAGTTCTTC; CDR3aa: CASSLEDYYNEQFF
v_gene: TRBV25-1; abundance: few; d_gene: -; j_gene: TRBJ1-5; CDR3nt: TGTGCCAGCAGTGAAGGGATCGCGCCCCAGCATTTT; CDR3aa: CASSEGIAPQHF
v_gene: TRBV15; abundance: few; d_gene: -; j_gene: TRBJ2-3; CDR3nt: TGTGCCACCAGCAGAGTCTCCCGGGGTGATACGCAGTATTTT; CDR3aa: CATSRVSRGDTQYF
v_gene: TRBV20-1; abundance: few; d_gene: -; j_gene: TRBJ1-4; CDR3nt: TGCAGTGCTAGAGAGTTCGGCAGGGGAGGCGAAAAACTGTTTTTT; CDR3aa: CSAREFGRGGEKLFF
v_gene: TRBV7-2; abundance: once; d_gene: TRBD2; j_gene: TRBJ2-2; CDR3nt: TGTGCCAGCAGCTTAGCTGGGACTAGCGCAGCGAACACCGGGGAGCTGTTTTTT; CDR3aa: CASSLAGTSAANTGELFF
v_gene: TRBV18; abundance: -; d_gene: TRBD1; j_gene: TRBJ2-3; CDR3nt: TGTGCCAGCTCGGGGGACAGGGGGCAAGCAGATACGCAGTATTTT; CDR3aa: CASSGDRGQADTQYF
v_gene: TRBV28; abundance: few; d_gene: -; j_gene: TRBJ2-4; CDR3nt: TGTGCCAGCAGTTTACCCGCGGGCTTTGCCAAAAACATTCAGTACTTC; CDR3aa: CASSLPAGFAKNIQYF
v_gene: TRBV6-5; abundance: few; d_gene: -; j_gene: TRBJ2-3; CDR3nt: TGTGCCAGCAGTTACTCGGACGGGGACCGTACAGATACGCAGTATTTT; CDR3aa: CASSYSDGDRTDTQYF
v_gene: TRBV7-2; abundance: few; d_gene: -; j_gene: TRBJ2-7; CDR3nt: TGTGCCAGCAGCCTCGTTTACAGGGTCGACGAGCAGTACTTC; CDR3aa: CASSLVYRVDEQYF
v_gene: TRBV6-5; abundance: few; d_gene: TRBD1; j_gene: TRBJ1-5; CDR3nt: TGTGCCAGCAGTTCCCCCGTATATCCCAGGGGGGCAGCCGATCAGCCCCAGCATTTT; CDR3aa: CASSSPVYPRGAADQPQHF
v_gene: TRBV20-1; abundance: -; d_gene: -; j_gene: TRBJ1-4; CDR3nt: TGCAGCGCCCCGAGGGGGGGGCTCAGTAATGAAAAACTGTTTTTT; CDR3aa: CSAPRGGLSNEKLFF
v_gene: TRBV29-1; abundance: many; d_gene: TRBD1; j_gene: TRBJ2-7; CDR3nt: TGCAGCGGCCGGACAGGGGAAGAGCAGTACTTC; CDR3aa: CSGRTGEEQYF
v_gene: TRBV7-2; abundance: few; d_gene: -; j_gene: TRBJ2-7; CDR3nt: TGTGCCAGCAGCGGCGAGAGGAGGCACTACGAGCAGTACTTC; CDR3aa: CASSGERRHYEQYF
v_gene: TRBV27; abundance: -; d_gene: -; j_gene: TRBJ2-7; CDR3nt: TGTGCCAGCAGTTTATATCTGGGCAGCTACGAGCAGTACTTC; CDR3aa: CASSLYLGSYEQYF
v_gene: TRBV4-3; abundance: -; d_gene: TRBD1; j_gene: TRBJ2-3; CDR3nt: TGCGCCAGCAGCCGGACAGGACCTTCGGGCACAGATACGCAGTATTTT; CDR3aa: CASSRTGPSGTDTQYF
v_gene: TRBV28; abundance: few; d_gene: TRBD1; j_gene: TRBJ2-7; CDR3nt: TGTGCCAGCAGATGGGGACAGGGGAGATTGTACGAGCAGTACTTC; CDR3aa: CASRWGQGRLYEQYF
v_gene: TRBV21-1; abundance: few; d_gene: -; j_gene: TRBJ2-1; CDR3nt: TGTGCCAGCAGCAAAGTTAAGCAGGGGGGGTTAGTTGAGCAGTTCTTC; CDR3aa: CASSKVKQGGLVEQFF